The 30 T cell receptor beta chains presented below share a single source sample, sequenced in a study of T cells in Graves' hyperthyroidism and ophthalmopathy. Amplified TCR beta CDR3 regions derived from RNA transcripts. The HTBI primer set served for first-round RT-PCR of the TCR CDR3. TCRdb called the multiplex PCR reads again in MiXCR, with one record for every CDR3 protein. In the table there are hundreds of thousands of distinct CDR3 sequences, around a quarter of which are singletons. Sequencing input: blood. These receptor sequences come from a woman in her 30s with Graves' ophthalmopathy.

This clonotype was seen only once. The V gene is TRBV27, the J gene TRBJ1-5; D remains ambiguous. CDR3 length: 15 amino acids. The V gene lost 3 bases and the J gene lost 2 bases, with 11 bases spanning the gap. The V gene's germline CDR1 is MNHEY and CDR2 SMNVEV (reference sequence). CDR3 amino acids: CASSFRSGRNQPQHF. CDR3 DNA: TGTGCCAGCAGTTTTCGTAGTGGGCGCAATCAGCCCCAGCATTTT.

This clonotype was detected only a few times. This chain links TRBV20-1 with TRBJ1-2; weak D call: TRBD1 (5 bases). From germline, CDR1 is DFQATT and CDR2 SNEGSKA (reference sequence). The CDR3 spans 11 residues. V was cut by 4 bases and J by 8 bases, with 11 bases left in between. CDR3 in amino acids: CSANQGTGYTF. In DNA form, the CDR3 reads TGCAGTGCTAATCAGGGTACGGGCTACACCTTC.

This clonotype was counted at least ten times. This chain uses TRBV27 with TRBJ2-2, with 7 bases identical to TRBD1. Looked up from germline, CDR1 is MNHEY and CDR2 is SMNVEV (reference sequence). The CDR3 loop spans 11 amino acids. This chain's CDR3 is CGTGDTGELFF. CDR3 sequence (DNA): TGTGGGACAGGAGACACCGGGGAGCTGTTTTTT.

V gene TRBV27 combines with J gene TRBJ2-7, with D uncertain. CDR3 length: 14 residues. V was clipped by 6 bases and J by 1 base, with 13 bases between them. Germline lookup yields CDR1 MNHEY and CDR2 SMNVEV (reference sequence). The CDR3 is CASSFHETSYEQYF. The CDR3 region has the DNA TGTGCCAGCAGCTTTCACGAAACTTCCTACGAGCAGTACTTC.

This clonotype was detected many times. The rearrangement joins TRBV7-6 to TRBJ1-1, with D possibly TRBD1 on 6 matching bases. Per germline, CDR1 SGHVS and CDR2 FNYEAQ. The CDR3 totals 15 residues. V was cut by 4 bases and J by 3 bases, with 15 bases left in between. The CDR3 protein is CASSSGQLGYTEAFF. The CDR3 nucleotides are TGTGCCAGCAGCTCAGGACAGCTGGGGTACACTGAAGCTTTCTTT.

This clonotype was recorded at least ten times. The CDR3 DNA sequence: TGCAGCGTTGAAGATCTGGGGGTCGGTGAAGCTTTCTTT. Protein product: CSVEDLGVGEAFF. The chain recombines TRBV29-1 with TRBJ1-1; maybe TRBD1 (5 bases). This CDR3 comprises 13 residues. Germline values: CDR1 SQVTM, CDR2 ANQGSEA. V was pared by 0 bases and J by 7 bases, with 12 bases between. The full variable domain, completed using reference TRBV29-1 and TRBJ1-1, is SAVISQKPSRDICQRGTSLTIQCQVDSQVTMMFWYRQQPGQSLTLIATANQGSEATYESGFVIDKFPISRPNLTFSTLTVSNMSPEDSSIYLCSVEDLGVGEAFFGQGTRLTVV.

This clonotype was counted at least ten times. The V and J genes are TRBV20-1 and TRBJ1-1; the D is unclear. Germline CDR1 is DFQATT and CDR2 is SNEGSKA (reference sequence). Trimming removed 7 bases from V and 7 bases from J, with 19 bases in between. The CDR3 loop spans 13 amino acids. The CDR3 DNA reads as TGCAGTGTTTATGAGAGGGCGCTGGGTGAAGCTTTCTTT. It codes for CSVYERALGEAFF.

The chain combines TRBV30 with TRBJ1-1; possibly TRBD1 for D (5 bases). Germline V gene sequence: CDR1 GTSNPN, CDR2 SVGIG (reference sequence). V was clipped by 3 bases and J by 1 base, with 9 bases between them. The CDR3 loop spans 13 amino acids. The chain's CDR3 is CAWRERGNTEAFF. CDR3 coding DNA: TGTGCCTGGAGAGAGAGGGGGAACACTGAAGCTTTCTTT.

This clonotype was observed at least ten times. The CDR3 here is CASSSAGSGGSYEQYF. The CDR3 DNA is TGTGCCAGCAGTTCCGCCGGTAGCGGGGGGAGTTACGAGCAGTACTTC. The V and J genes are TRBV6-5 and TRBJ2-7, with 10 bases fitting TRBD2. CDR1 and CDR2 from the germline V gene are MNHEY and SVGAGI. This CDR3 spans 16 amino acids. The V gene end was trimmed by 4 bases and the J gene end by 4 bases; junction bases not matched to a gene: 10.

Many counts were recorded for this clonotype. J is TRBJ1-5 and V is TRBV6-5, with TRBD1 identical over 9 bases. V dropped 8 bases and J dropped 0; count of bases not matched to a gene: 11. Germline CDR1 reads MNHEY; CDR2 reads SVGAGI. There are 17 residues in the CDR3. This CDR3 reads CASAAGTGPYSNQPQHF. CDR3 coding DNA: TGTGCCAGCGCTGCGGGGACAGGGCCCTATAGCAATCAGCCCCAGCATTTT.

The chain joins TRBV15 to TRBJ2-7; no firm D call. The ends were cut back, 4 bases at V and 1 base at J, with 20 bases in the middle. The CDR3 covers 17 residues. Per germline, CDR1 LNHNV and CDR2 YYDKDF (reference sequence). The CDR3 loop reads CATSISPFRLGSYEQYF. CDR3 bases: TGTGCCACCAGCATCTCCCCGTTCCGGCTCGGTTCCTACGAGCAGTACTTC.

The chain employs TRBV12-3 or TRBV12-4 and TRBJ1-5; D may be TRBD1 (6 bases). This CDR3 is built from 16 residues. With 3 bases removed from V and 2 bases from J, the gap between germline ends came to 14 bases. The CDR3 protein is CASSFGGRGGNQPQHF. The CDR3 DNA reads TGTGCCAGCAGTTTTGGGGGGCGCGGGGGCAATCAGCCCCAGCATTTT.

This clonotype was picked up many times. One end of the junction is discordant with germline, which a read error may explain. CDR3: CASSLDPGRDRPPQHF. CDR3 coding DNA: TGTGCCAGTAGTCTAGACCCTGGGAGGGACCGCCCTCCACAGCATTTT. This chain joins TRBV19 and TRBJ1-5; possibly TRBD1 for D (5 bases). From germline, CDR1 is LNHDA and CDR2 SQIVND (reference sequence). This CDR3 has 16 residues.

This clonotype was detected ten times or more. The chain employs TRBV6-4 and TRBJ2-7, with 9 bases that match TRBD1. This CDR3 region has 15 residues. V lost 4 bases to trimming and J lost 2 bases; unmatched junction nucleotides: 6. Germline values: CDR1 MRHNA, CDR2 SNTAGT. The CDR3 sequence: CASSARDRATYEQYF. The CDR3 DNA sequence: TGTGCCAGCAGTGCCCGGGACAGGGCCACCTACGAGCAGTACTTC.

There are many counts of this clonotype. This sequence joins TRBV3-1 and TRBJ2-2, with TRBD2 as a possible D gene (6 bases). This CDR3 region has 16 residues. V lost 6 bases, J lost 7 bases, and 21 bases lay in between. Germline assignment: CDR1 LGHDT and CDR2 YNNKEL (reference sequence). The CDR3 DNA sequence: TGTGCCAGCAGTCCCCCCGGGGGAACGGTGGGCGGGGAGCTGTTTTTT. It encodes CASSPPGGTVGGELFF. The entire variable domain, with the rest obtained from reference TRBV3-1 and TRBJ2-2, is as follows: DTAVSQTPKYLVTQMGNDKSIKCEQNLGHDTMYWYKQDSKKFLKIMFSYNNKELIINETVPNRFSPKSPDKAHLNLHINSLELGDSAVYFCASSPPGGTVGGELFFGEGSRLTVL.

Ten or more counts support this clonotype. This chain links TRBV29-1 with TRBJ1-1; D is uncertain. The CDR3 runs 11 residues. Trimming shortened V by 5 bases and J by 8 bases, and 12 bases separated the two germline ends. Germline V gene data show CDR1 as SQVTM and CDR2 as ANQGSEA. This CDR3 reads CSVTANEEAFF. CDR3 DNA sequence: TGCAGCGTTACGGCCAACGAAGAAGCTTTCTTT.

This clonotype was picked up many times. The chain links TRBV27 to TRBJ2-7; perhaps D is TRBD1 or TRBD2 (5 bases each). The CDR3 length is 14 residues. With 5 bases removed from V and 4 bases from J, the gap between germline ends came to 15 bases. CDR1 is MNHEY and CDR2 is SMNVEV in the germline V gene (reference sequence). CDR3 region: CASSDRGSEYEQYF. The CDR3, as DNA: TGTGCCAGCAGTGACCGGGGCAGCGAATACGAGCAGTACTTC.

At least ten counts were recorded for this clonotype. V gene TRBV28 combines with J gene TRBJ1-2; 9 bases agree with TRBD1. Germline V CDR1 and CDR2: MDHEN, SYDVKM. The length of the CDR3 is 14 residues. With 5 bases clipped from V and 5 bases from J, the junction kept 6 bases outside the gene matches. CDR3 amino acids: CASSNTGGVYGYTF. The CDR3 coding sequence is TGTGCCAGCAGTAACACAGGGGGCGTTTATGGCTACACCTTC.

The gene calls are TRBV6-1 and TRBJ1-2, with 9 bases aligning to TRBD1. The CDR3 consists of 15 residues. J gave up 4 bases and V 4 bases, and 7 bases lay outside the gene matches. Per germline, CDR1 MNHNS and CDR2 SASEGT. CDR3 DNA: TGTGCCAGCAGTGCCATAGGGACAGGGACCTATGGCTACACCTTC. Translating it yields CASSAIGTGTYGYTF.

This clonotype appeared many times. This chain uses TRBV20-1 with TRBJ1-1; 9 bases align to TRBD1. This CDR3 contains 14 residues. Trimming at V came to 6 bases and at J to 1 base, leaving 6 bases not matched to a gene. Germline V CDR1 and CDR2: DFQATT, SNEGSKA (reference sequence). CDR3 amino acids: CSASGTGSNTEAFF. The CDR3 region has the DNA TGCAGTGCCTCCGGGACAGGGTCGAACACTGAAGCTTTCTTT.

At least ten counts were recorded for this clonotype. The chain joins TRBV6-5 to TRBJ2-4, with 11 bases fitting TRBD1. The germline gives CDR1 MNHEY, CDR2 SVGAGI. This CDR3 contains 15 residues. V dropped 0 bases and J dropped 7; count of bases not matched to a gene: 2. CDR3 amino acids: CASSYSGDRGNIQYF. CDR3 in DNA: TGTGCCAGCAGTTACTCTGGGGACAGGGGGAACATTCAGTACTTC.

V is TRBV20-1 and J is TRBJ1-5; TRBD1 agrees at 8 bases. The CDR3 runs to 14 residues. The germline gives CDR1 DFQATT, CDR2 SNEGSKA (reference sequence). V was clipped by 2 bases and J by 7 bases; unmatched bases: 7. The CDR3 loop reads CSARSDTGGQPQHF. CDR3 nucleotide sequence: TGCAGTGCTAGATCCGACACAGGGGGGCAGCCCCAGCATTTT.

This clonotype was seen ten or more times. The chain carries TRBV6-2 or TRBV6-3 and TRBJ1-2; D remains unclear. V gave up 0 bases and J gave up 4 bases, with 15 bases separating them. The V gene's germline CDR1 is MNHEY and CDR2 SVGEGT. This CDR3 has 16 residues. CDR3 sequence: CASSYSTVTGFYGYTF. CDR3 in DNA: TGTGCCAGCAGTTACTCGACCGTCACCGGATTCTATGGCTACACCTTC.

To note about this clonotype: This may arise from a read error, as a much more abundant clone is one base away. The V call is TRBV25-1, the J call TRBJ1-1; possibly TRBD1 for D (6 bases). The V end was cut by 4 bases, the J end by 6 bases, with 15 bases between. The CDR3 totals 14 residues. Germline CDR1 is MGHDK and CDR2 is SYGVNS. CDR3 region: CASSGTVAEAEAFF. The CDR3 coding sequence is TGTGCCAGCAGTGGGACAGTTGCCGAGGCTGAAGCTTTCTTT.

This clonotype was counted only a few times. The genes are TRBV30 and TRBJ1-2, with D tentatively TRBD1 (5 bases). The length of the CDR3 is 13 residues. V was trimmed by 3 bases and J by 7 bases, leaving 15 bases between them. Looked up from germline, CDR1 is GTSNPN and CDR2 is SVGIG (reference sequence). The CDR3 region has the DNA TGTGCCTGGAGGGCGCAGGGCGGAACTGGCTACACCTTC. This gives the protein CAWRAQGGTGYTF.

This clonotype has ten or more counts. This chain links TRBV24-1 with TRBJ1-1; D is undetermined. The V end lost 5 bases, the J end lost 2 bases, and 11 bases lay between the germline ends. CDR1 and CDR2 (germline): KGHDR, SFDVKD. The CDR3 contains 14 residues. Here the CDR3 reads CATSGSQGNTEAFF. Here the CDR3 DNA reads TGTGCCACCAGTGGATCTCAAGGAAACACTGAAGCTTTCTTT.

The gene calls are TRBV6-5 and TRBJ2-7; 11 nucleotides match TRBD1. The germline CDR1 and CDR2 sequences are MNHEY and SVGAGI. This CDR3 spans 17 amino acids. J lost 1 base, V lost 0 bases, and 5 bases had no gene match. The CDR3 DNA follows: TGTGCCAGCAGTTACTCAGGACAGGGGGCCGCATCCTACGAGCAGTACTTC. Translating it yields CASSYSGQGAASYEQYF.

This clonotype has just a few counts. V usage is TRBV12-3 or TRBV12-4 and J usage is TRBJ1-3; D is unresolved. The CDR3 is 15 residues long. V gave up 2 bases and J gave up 0 bases, with 8 bases separating them. CDR3 sequence: CASSLNQYSGNTIYF. The CDR3 region has the DNA TGTGCCAGCAGTTTAAATCAGTACTCTGGAAACACCATATATTTT.

This clonotype occurred once. The chain links TRBV7-9 to TRBJ1-2, with a tentative D call TRBD1 (6 bases). The CDR3 runs to 15 residues. Germline V gene sequence: CDR1 SEHNR, CDR2 FQNEAQ (reference sequence). V shed 1 base and J shed 8 bases, with 17 bases lying between them. CDR3 DNA: TGTGCCAGCAGCTTAGGCAGGGGCTCCGAGGGCGGCTACACCTTC. It specifies CASSLGRGSEGGYTF. Together with reference TRBV7-9 and TRBJ1-2, the CDR3 gives the full variable domain: DTGVSQNPRHKITKRGQNVTFRCDPISEHNRLYWYRQTLGQGPEFLTYFQNEAQLEKSRLLSDRFSAERPKGSFSTLEIQRTEQGDSAMYLCASSLGRGSEGGYTFGSGTRLTVV.

The J gene is TRBJ2-7, the V gene TRBV7-3; D possibly matches TRBD1 or TRBD2 (7 bases each). This CDR3 contains 15 residues. V gave up 8 bases and J gave up 0 bases, with 17 bases separating them. Looked up from germline, CDR1 is SGHTA and CDR2 is FQGTGA. This chain's CDR3 is CASCLQGGTSYEQYF. The CDR3 DNA reads as TGTGCCAGCTGCCTGCAGGGGGGGACCTCCTACGAGCAGTACTTC.